A selection of T cell receptor beta chains follows, all from one sample in a study of T-cell reconstitution after alpha-beta-depleted transplantation in children. TCRdb fed the PCR reads into MiXCR, producing one record per CDR3 protein. The sample contains under 250,000 distinct CDR3 sequences, around a sixth of which appear only once. Sequencing was performed on PBMCs, mostly from graft donor cells, taken 360 days after TCRalphabeta/CD19-depleted stem cell transplant. The source is a male patient between 2 and 10 years old who had a stem cell transplant for acute lymphoblastic leukemia, so the T cells may come from the graft donor. The CDR3 runs from the conserved cysteine through the conserved F or W. Each record gives: V gene, J gene, D gene, clone size, CDR3 protein, CDR3 DNA. A D gene is named only where the DNA matches it firmly. Expanded clones are given a class, and other clones once, few, many or no size at all.

v_gene: TRBV12-3/TRBV12-4
j_gene: TRBJ2-4
d_gene: -
abundance: -
CDR3aa: CASRQQGTRNIQYF
CDR3nt: TGTGCCAGCAGGCAACAGGGCACAAGAAACATTCAGTACTTC

v_gene: TRBV12-3/TRBV12-4
j_gene: TRBJ2-7
d_gene: TRBD1
abundance: few
CDR3aa: CASSYEGPGQGYEQYF
CDR3nt: TGTGCCAGCAGCTACGAAGGCCCGGGACAGGGCTACGAGCAGTACTTC

v_gene: TRBV2
j_gene: TRBJ2-2
d_gene: -
abundance: few
CDR3aa: CASSPQDRITGELFF
CDR3nt: TGTGCCAGCAGTCCACAGGACAGAATCACCGGGGAGCTGTTTTTT

v_gene: TRBV7-8
j_gene: TRBJ2-7
d_gene: TRBD1
abundance: few
CDR3aa: CASSLFDRVDAEQYF
CDR3nt: TGTGCCAGCAGCTTATTTGACAGGGTGGACGCCGAGCAGTACTTC

v_gene: TRBV12-3/TRBV12-4
j_gene: TRBJ2-7
d_gene: -
abundance: few
CDR3aa: CASSLLGTQTEQYF
CDR3nt: TGTGCCAGCAGTTTATTGGGCACTCAGACCGAGCAGTACTTC

v_gene: TRBV7-7
j_gene: TRBJ2-2
d_gene: TRBD2
abundance: few
CDR3aa: CASSLAGGVRTNTGELFF
CDR3nt: TGTGCCAGCAGTCTAGCGGGGGGCGTACGAACGAACACCGGGGAGCTGTTTTTT

v_gene: TRBV6-5
j_gene: TRBJ2-1
d_gene: TRBD2
abundance: few
CDR3aa: CASSLAGGVYNEQFF
CDR3nt: TGTGCCAGCAGTTTAGCGGGGGGCGTCTACAATGAGCAGTTCTTC

v_gene: TRBV5-6
j_gene: TRBJ2-1
d_gene: -
abundance: -
CDR3aa: CASSGGPRPYNEQFF
CDR3nt: TGTGCCAGCAGCGGTGGTCCAAGGCCATACAATGAGCAGTTCTTC

v_gene: TRBV5-5
j_gene: TRBJ2-3
d_gene: TRBD1
abundance: many
CDR3aa: CASSGTGTGGADTQYF
CDR3nt: TGTGCCAGCAGCGGTACCGGGACAGGGGGCGCAGATACGCAGTATTTT

v_gene: TRBV10-1
j_gene: TRBJ1-2
d_gene: -
abundance: -
CDR3aa: CASSDAGGYTF
CDR3nt: TGCGCCAGCAGTGACGCCGGTGGCTACACCTTC

v_gene: TRBV7-3
j_gene: TRBJ2-2
d_gene: -
abundance: -
CDR3aa: CASSLDWGDGELFF
CDR3nt: TGTGCCAGCAGCCTAGATTGGGGGGACGGGGAGCTGTTTTTT

v_gene: TRBV7-9
j_gene: TRBJ2-1
d_gene: -
abundance: -
CDR3aa: CASSLSGSNEQFF
CDR3nt: TGTGCCAGCAGCTTATCCGGGTCCAATGAGCAGTTCTTC

v_gene: TRBV19
j_gene: TRBJ1-5
d_gene: TRBD1
abundance: few
CDR3aa: CASSIGTGASNQPQHF
CDR3nt: TGTGCCAGTAGTATCGGTACAGGGGCGAGCAATCAGCCCCAGCATTTT

v_gene: TRBV12-3/TRBV12-4
j_gene: TRBJ2-4
d_gene: -
abundance: few
CDR3aa: CASSLAGGTPLRNIQYF
CDR3nt: TGTGCCAGCAGTTTAGCCGGAGGGACACCCCTAAGGAACATTCAGTACTTC

v_gene: TRBV5-1
j_gene: TRBJ1-1
d_gene: -
abundance: -
CDR3aa: CASRTHGSLNTEAFF
CDR3nt: TGCGCCAGCAGAACCCATGGGTCTTTGAACACTGAAGCTTTCTTT

v_gene: TRBV27
j_gene: TRBJ2-7
d_gene: -
abundance: -
CDR3aa: CASSQIVAGPYEQYF
CDR3nt: TGTGCCAGCAGTCAAATCGTGGCAGGGCCATACGAGCAGTACTTC

v_gene: TRBV11-2
j_gene: TRBJ2-3
d_gene: TRBD1
abundance: -
CDR3aa: CASSPVGQGTDTQYF
CDR3nt: TGTGCCAGCAGCCCGGTGGGACAGGGCACAGATACGCAGTATTTT